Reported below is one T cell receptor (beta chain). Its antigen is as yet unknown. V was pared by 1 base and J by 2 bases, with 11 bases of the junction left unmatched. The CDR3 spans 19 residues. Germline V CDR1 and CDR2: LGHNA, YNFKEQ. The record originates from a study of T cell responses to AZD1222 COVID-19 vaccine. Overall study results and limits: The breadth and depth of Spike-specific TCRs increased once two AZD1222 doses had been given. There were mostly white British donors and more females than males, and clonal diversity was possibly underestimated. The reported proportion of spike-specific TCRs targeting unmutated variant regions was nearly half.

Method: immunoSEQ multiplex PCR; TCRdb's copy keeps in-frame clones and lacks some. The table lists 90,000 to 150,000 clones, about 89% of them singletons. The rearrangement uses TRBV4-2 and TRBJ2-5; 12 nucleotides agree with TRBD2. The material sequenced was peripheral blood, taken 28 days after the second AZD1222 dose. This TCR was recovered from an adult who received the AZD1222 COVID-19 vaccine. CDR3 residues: CASSQAPSSGGAWQETQYF. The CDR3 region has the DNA TGTGCCAGCAGCCAAGCTCCCTCTAGCGGGGGGGCCTGGCAAGAGACCCAGTACTTC.